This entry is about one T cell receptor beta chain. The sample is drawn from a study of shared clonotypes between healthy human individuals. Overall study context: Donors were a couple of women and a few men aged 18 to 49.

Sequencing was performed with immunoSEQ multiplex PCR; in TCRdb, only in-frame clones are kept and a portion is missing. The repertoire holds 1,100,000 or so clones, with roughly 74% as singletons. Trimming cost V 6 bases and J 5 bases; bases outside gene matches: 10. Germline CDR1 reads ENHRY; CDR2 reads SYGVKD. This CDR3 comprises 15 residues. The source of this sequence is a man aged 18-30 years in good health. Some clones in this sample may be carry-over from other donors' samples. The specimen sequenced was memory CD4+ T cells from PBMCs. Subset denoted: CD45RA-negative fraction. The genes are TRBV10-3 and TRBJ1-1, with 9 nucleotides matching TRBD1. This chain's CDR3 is CAISRQGGRETEAFF. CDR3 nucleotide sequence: TGTGCCATCAGCAGACAGGGGGGACGCGAGACTGAAGCTTTCTTT.